This TCR beta chain was recorded in a study of blood T cell repertoires in COVID-19. About the study: T cells, B-cell-depleted T cells, or PBMCs provided the cDNA or gDNA that served as material.

The CDR3 loop spans 14 amino acids. CDR1 and CDR2 (germline): SGHTA, FQGNSA. The V and J ends lost 5 bases and 9 bases, in that order; junction bases with no gene match: 9. Source study methods: Estimates of nucleated cell counts were drawn from the amplification of reference gene primers. TCRdb's table, derived via immunoSEQ multiplex PCR, lists solely in-frame clones and lacks some. The D gene and trimming were derived from the DNA, and the V and J assignments and clone size from that table. The sample includes 52,000 or so clones, around nine tenths of them seen just once. Sequencing was done on a sample of peripheral blood. The TCR comes from a man between 60 and 70 years old with active COVID-19. The V call is TRBV7-2, the J call TRBJ2-1, with TRBD2 matching over 8 bases. CDR3 nucleotides: TGTGCCAGCAGCCCGAGCGGGAGTCGGCCTGAGCAGTTCTTC. It specifies CASSPSGSRPEQFF.